The table lists the clone carrying this T cell receptor beta chain with many counts. A junction boundary mismatches the germline segment, possibly from a read error. The data were taken from a study of regulatory T cells in long-lasting Graves disease. The germline V gene has CDR1 GTSNPN and CDR2 SVGIG (reference sequence). This CDR3 comprises 12 residues. Library construction for TCR beta used iRepertoire HTBI primers and Arm-PCR of CDR3 regions. Each CDR3 protein is one row after TCRdb ran MiXCR on the multiplex PCR reads. The sample contains 360,000 or so distinct CDR3 sequences, about a sixth of which appear only once. Regarding time point: newly diagnosed GD, antithyroid drugs for less than 3 months. Researchers made the TCR library from RNA that was extracted from PBMCs. The same data also went into a second study, on T cells in Graves' hyperthyroidism and ophthalmopathy. That study reports: Pregnant or lactating patients were excluded, as were those with uncontrolled infection or other autoimmune disease. Most clonotypes that expanded in the thyroid above 0.001 also showed up in blood.

The TCR sequence derives from a middle-aged man with Graves disease. The rearrangement uses TRBV30 and TRBJ2-5, with D possibly TRBD2 on 6 matching bases. This sample comprised peripheral blood mononuclear cells (PBMCs), obtained at new diagnosis, from a patient treated with antithyroid drugs. The CDR3 sequence: CAWRATTSKVTF. The DNA of the CDR3 is TGTGCCTGGAGGGCAACCACTAGCAAAGTGACCTTC.